This is a list of T cell receptor beta chains from one sample in a study of cytomegalovirus exposure and HLA in healthy donors. Profiling relied on immunoSEQ multiplex PCR, and the TCRdb table lists in-frame clones only, not all of them. The sample lists about 98,000 clones, about 80% occurring once. Sequenced sample: PBMCs. Source of these receptors: a young man in good health and CMV-seropositive. The CDR3 runs from the conserved cysteine through the conserved F or W. A D gene is named only where the DNA matches it firmly. Size values are once, few and many counts, or a class for expanded clones, and some rows have none.

size,J,length,D,V,CDR3,DNA
-,TRBJ1-5,14,TRBD1,TRBV6-1,CASSAWDSDQPQHF,TGTGCCAGCAGTGCCTGGGACAGTGATCAGCCCCAGCATTTT
-,TRBJ1-1,15,-,TRBV4-1,CASSGYREIPPGAFF,TGCGCCAGCAGCGGATACAGGGAGATACCCCCGGGAGCTTTCTTT
once,TRBJ1-2,14,TRBD1,TRBV2,CASSQGGTGTGYTF,TGTGCCAGCAGTCAAGGGGGGACAGGGACCGGCTACACCTTC
-,TRBJ2-4,16,-,TRBV27,CASSPLGPMAKNIQYF,TGTGCCAGCAGTCCCTTGGGCCCTATGGCCAAAAACATTCAGTACTTC
few,TRBJ2-1,16,-,TRBV27,CASSHLVSGTYNEQFF,TGTGCCAGCAGTCATCTGGTTTCAGGAACCTACAATGAGCAGTTCTTC
-,TRBJ2-1,17,TRBD2,TRBV10-1,CASSKLAGGNTYNEQFF,TGCGCCAGCAGTAAACTAGCGGGGGGAAATACATACAATGAGCAGTTCTTC
-,TRBJ1-5,14,-,TRBV25-1,CASSGDSGNQPQHF,TGTGCCAGCAGTGGAGATAGTGGCAATCAGCCCCAGCATTTT
-,TRBJ2-3,15,-,TRBV5-1,CASSLAGWVTDTQYF,TGCGCCAGCAGCTTGGCAGGGTGGGTGACAGATACGCAGTATTTT
-,TRBJ2-1,18,TRBD2,TRBV10-2,CASSVRLAGGSSYNEQFF,TGCGCCAGCAGTGTAAGGCTAGCGGGGGGAAGCTCCTACAATGAGCAGTTCTTC
-,TRBJ2-1,15,-,TRBV29-1,CSVGGGQALYNEQFF,TGCAGCGTTGGCGGGGGACAGGCGTTGTACAATGAGCAGTTCTTC
once,TRBJ2-7,15,-,TRBV5-6,CASSLATDITYEQYF,TGTGCCAGCAGCTTGGCCACAGATATAACCTACGAGCAGTACTTC
-,TRBJ2-3,14,-,TRBV9,CASSVLGGTDTQYF,TGTGCCAGCAGCGTGCTCGGAGGCACAGATACGCAGTATTTT
-,TRBJ2-5,16,-,TRBV14,CASSQEPGSMLETQYF,TGTGCCAGCAGCCAAGAACCCGGGTCTATGTTAGAGACCCAGTACTTC
-,TRBJ1-3,17,-,TRBV11-2,CASSLYPGRIFGNTIYF,TGTGCCAGCAGCTTATACCCAGGGCGAATATTTGGAAACACCATATATTTT
-,TRBJ2-7,16,-,TRBV7-9,CASSLASEGDRYEQYF,TGTGCCAGCAGCTTAGCGAGCGAGGGGGATAGGTACGAGCAGTACTTC
-,TRBJ1-6,13,-,TRBV6-1,CASKTVRESPLHF,TGTGCCAGCAAAACGGTGAGAGAATCACCCCTCCACTTT
-,TRBJ2-5,13,-,TRBV7-2,CASSYTRTETQYF,TGTGCCAGCAGCTATACTAGAACAGAGACCCAGTACTTC
-,TRBJ1-1,15,TRBD1,TRBV7-9,CASSLWTGVGTEAFF,TGTGCCAGCAGCTTGTGGACAGGGGTAGGCACTGAAGCTTTCTTT
-,TRBJ2-2,16,TRBD2,TRBV15,CATSRSGGQNTGELFF,TGTGCCACCAGCAGAAGCGGGGGCCAGAACACCGGGGAGCTGTTTTTT
-,TRBJ1-1,14,TRBD1,TRBV5-1,CASSTPRQGTEAFF,TGCGCCAGCAGCACCCCACGACAGGGGACTGAAGCTTTCTTT
-,TRBJ2-5,15,TRBD2,TRBV10-3,CAIRGRGAPQETQYF,TGTGCCATCCGGGGGCGGGGGGCTCCTCAAGAGACCCAGTACTTC
-,TRBJ2-1,17,TRBD2,TRBV7-6,CASSLRASGGAGNEQFF,TGTGCCAGCAGCTTACGGGCTAGCGGGGGGGCCGGGAATGAGCAGTTCTTC
-,TRBJ2-5,17,-,TRBV2,CASSTYADREDRETQYF,TGTGCCAGCAGTACCTACGCCGACAGGGAGGACCGAGAGACCCAGTACTTC